The 15 T cell receptor beta chains below come from one sample, sequenced in a study of regulatory T cells in long-lasting Graves disease. Library construction for TCR beta used iRepertoire HTBI primers and Arm-PCR of CDR3 regions. MiXCR was run by TCRdb on the multiplex PCR reads, yielding one entry per CDR3 protein. The repertoire holds 400,000 to 500,000 distinct CDR3 sequences, with roughly 15% as singletons. Described time point: newly diagnosed GD, antithyroid drugs for less than 3 months. PBMCs provided the RNA from which the TCR library was made. These data were also reused for a study on T cells in Graves' hyperthyroidism and ophthalmopathy.

Specimen: peripheral blood mononuclear cells (PBMCs), collected at new diagnosis, from a patient treated with antithyroid drugs. Every receptor here comes from a woman in her 30s with Graves disease.

Notes on this clonotype: This may be a read error, as it is one base from a much larger clone. The gene calls are TRBV6-1 and TRBJ1-1, with D possibly being TRBD1 (5 bases). Germline lookup yields CDR1 MNHNS and CDR2 SASEGT. Trimming took off 5 bases at V and 3 bases at J, with 16 bases between the two ends. The CDR3 is 15 residues long. The CDR3 sequence: CASSKRGGLDTEAFF. The CDR3 bases are TGTGCCAGCAGTAAACGTGGGGGATTGGACACTGAAGCTTTCTTT.

This clonotype was detected only a few times. V gene TRBV28 combines with J gene TRBJ2-2; D tentatively reads TRBD1 or TRBD2 (6 bases each). The CDR3 has 14 residues. The ends were cut back, 5 bases at V and 7 bases at J, with 14 bases in the middle. Germline V lookup: CDR1 MDHEN, CDR2 SYDVKM. The CDR3: CASSPLGGDGELFF. DNA of the CDR3: TGTGCCAGCAGTCCCCTGGGGGGCGACGGGGAGCTGTTTTTT. Looking up the rest from reference TRBV28 and TRBJ2-2 gives the full variable domain: DVKVTQSSRYLVKRTGEKVFLECVQDMDHENMFWYRQDPGLGLRLIYFSYDVKMKEKGDIPEGYSVSREKKERFSLILESASTNQTSMYLCASSPLGGDGELFFGEGSRLTVL.

At least ten counts were recorded for this clonotype. This rearrangement joins TRBV6-5 to TRBJ2-1; TRBD2 matches 12 bases. CDR3 length: 16 residues. Trimming took 0 bases from V and 7 from J; bases not matched to a gene: 4. Germline V gene lookup returns CDR1 MNHEY and CDR2 SVGAGI. CDR3 DNA: TGTGCCAGCAGTTACTCGGCTAGCGGGGGGGTGAATGAGCAGTTCTTC. Translating gives CASSYSASGGVNEQFF.

There are many counts of this clonotype. V gene TRBV5-1 combines with J gene TRBJ2-7, with no clear D. V was cut by 5 bases and J by 3 bases, with 12 bases left in between. The germline CDR1 and CDR2 sequences are SGHRS and YFSETQ. The length of the CDR3 is 13 residues. For the CDR3, the DNA is TGCGCCAGCAGTCACGACATAAGCTACGAGCAGTACTTC. As protein: CASSHDISYEQYF.

Ten or more counts support this clonotype. The genes are TRBV12-3 or TRBV12-4 and TRBJ2-1; the match to TRBD2 covers 12 bases. This CDR3 contains 18 residues. V shed 6 bases and J 4 bases; nucleotides not matched to a gene: 13. The CDR3 region is CASSHRTPGLAGYNEQFF. The CDR3 region has the DNA TGTGCCAGCAGCCACCGAACACCGGGACTAGCGGGTTACAATGAGCAGTTCTTC.

The table lists this clonotype with many counts. This sequence joins TRBV7-2 and TRBJ2-5, with no clear D. V lost 6 bases to trimming and J lost 5 bases, with 13 bases between them. The CDR3 contains 13 residues. CDR1 is SGHTA and CDR2 is FQGNSA in the germline V gene. CDR3 DNA: TGTGCCAGCAGTCGGCAGGTGAAGGAGACCCAGTACTTC. Protein sequence: CASSRQVKETQYF.

This clonotype was seen many times. The chain has TRBV27 and TRBJ2-4, with TRBD2 identical over 11 bases. After removal of 6 bases from V and 0 bases from J, the junction contained 4 bases not matched to a gene. This CDR3 region has 16 residues. Germline assignment: CDR1 MNHEY and CDR2 SMNVEV (reference sequence). CDR3 bases: TGTGCCAGCAGCCCGGGACTAGCGGCAGCCAAAAACATTCAGTACTTC. Translated, it gives CASSPGLAAAKNIQYF.

This clonotype has more than one count but fewer than ten. This chain joins TRBV5-4 and TRBJ1-1, with a tentative D call TRBD1 (6 bases). The V end was cut by 3 bases, the J end by 1 base, with 13 bases between. The germline gives CDR1 SGHNT, CDR2 YYREEE (reference sequence). This CDR3 is built from 15 residues. The DNA for the CDR3 is TGTGCCAGCAGCTATCCGGGACAAACGAACACTGAAGCTTTCTTT. Amino acid sequence: CASSYPGQTNTEAFF.

This clonotype was counted ten times or more. This chain connects TRBV11-2 to TRBJ2-7; TRBD1 or TRBD2 may be the D gene (5 bases each). Germline lookup yields CDR1 SGHAT and CDR2 FQNNGV. The length of the CDR3 is 14 residues. With 5 bases removed from V and 2 bases from J, the gap between germline ends came to 13 bases. The CDR3 region has the DNA TGTGCCAGCAGCACACCGGGACCTCCCTACGAGCAGTACTTC. It translates to CASSTPGPPYEQYF.

This clonotype was observed many times. CDR3 sequence reads: CASSQDNRREEWKNIQYF. The CDR3 coding sequence is TGCGCCAGCAGCCAAGATAATCGGCGGGAGGAGTGGAAAAACATTCAGTACTTC. The chain joins TRBV4-1 to TRBJ2-4; 8 bases fit TRBD2. This CDR3 has 18 amino acids. V was clipped by 0 bases and J by 4 bases; unmatched bases: 11. CDR1 and CDR2 (germline): MGHRA, YSYEKL.

This clonotype was recorded many times. V is TRBV18 and J is TRBJ2-1; 8 bases map to TRBD1. Trimming took 6 bases from V and 9 from J; bases not matched to a gene: 4. The germline V gene has CDR1 KGHSH and CDR2 LQKENI. This CDR3 spans 12 amino acids. CDR3 protein: CASSSGGSEQFF. In nucleotides, the CDR3 is TGTGCCAGCTCGTCAGGGGGCTCTGAGCAGTTCTTC.

This clonotype was observed at least ten times. The chain has TRBV20-1 and TRBJ2-3; D may match TRBD1 or TRBD2 (5 bases each). Between the trimmed V and J ends, which lost 4 bases and 2 bases, there was a span of 16 bases. This CDR3 has 15 amino acids. Looked up from germline, CDR1 is DFQATT and CDR2 is SNEGSKA (reference sequence). DNA of the CDR3: TGCAGTGCTACCCGGGACCACAAACCCACAGATACGCAGTATTTT. This gives the protein CSATRDHKPTDTQYF.

The chain carries TRBV10-2 and TRBJ2-7; D is ambiguous. Germline V gene sequence: CDR1 WSHSY, CDR2 SAAADI. The CDR3 length is 17 residues. V dropped 3 bases and J dropped 7 bases, with 25 bases sitting between them. CDR3 coding DNA: TGCGCCAGCAGTGACCCGACCAGAGGTTTAGTCCCTTTGGAGCAGTACTTC. Encoded protein: CASSDPTRGLVPLEQYF.

A word on this clonotype: It differs at one base from a far larger clone, so likely a read error. The V and J genes are TRBV27 and TRBJ1-1; D is unresolved. Germline V gene sequence: CDR1 MNHEY, CDR2 SMNVEV (reference sequence). CDR3 length: 12 amino acids. The CDR3 loop is CASSLEYTEALF. The CDR3 DNA reads as TGTGCCAGCAGTTTGGAGTACACTGAAGCTCTCTTT.

This clonotype occurred a few times. The chain links TRBV29-1 to TRBJ2-3; TRBD1 agrees at 7 bases. V lost 5 bases to trimming and J lost 3 bases; unmatched junction nucleotides: 8. The germline V gene encodes CDR1 SQVTM and CDR2 ANQGSEA. The CDR3 is made up of 14 amino acids. CDR3 DNA: TGCAGCGTTCCTGACAGGGTTGGGACAGATACGCAGTATTTT. Its protein product is CSVPDRVGTDTQYF.